These 26 T cell receptor beta chains were all obtained from the same sample, sequenced in a study of shared clonotypes between healthy human individuals. Assay: immunoSEQ multiplex PCR; the TCRdb copy retains only in-frame clones and omits some. The data contain about 990,000 clones, about 80% of them singletons. Material for sequencing was memory CD4+ T cells from PBMCs. Subset here: CD45RA-negative fraction. The source of these receptors is a man aged 18-30 years in good health. Some clones in this sample may be carry-over from other donors' samples.

The rearrangement uses TRBV28 and TRBJ1-4; the match to TRBD1 covers 10 bases. CDR1 and CDR2 (germline): MDHEN, SYDVKM. Losses at the gene ends were 6 bases for V and 10 bases for J; bases not matched to a gene: 5. This CDR3 is built from 13 residues. The CDR3 sequence: CASSSWDRGKLFF. Written as DNA, the CDR3 is TGTGCCAGCAGCTCCTGGGACAGGGGAAAACTGTTTTTT.

A few counts support this clone. The chain is built from TRBV29-1 and TRBJ1-1; TRBD1 matches at 7 bases. Looked up from germline, CDR1 is SQVTM and CDR2 is ANQGSEA. V gave up 2 bases and J gave up 0 bases; unmatched junction bases: 6. The CDR3 sequence is 15 residues long. CDR3 residues: CSVEWTGAVNTEAFF. CDR3 nucleotide sequence: TGCAGCGTTGAATGGACAGGAGCGGTGAACACTGAAGCTTTCTTT.

The J gene is TRBJ2-5, the V gene TRBV29-1; TRBD1 matches at 9 bases. The CDR3 loop spans 14 amino acids. Per the germline V gene, CDR1 is SQVTM and CDR2 is ANQGSEA. Germline trimming cut 5 bases from V and 4 bases from J; bases unmatched to any gene: 8. The chain's CDR3 is CSVKDRGFGETQYF. CDR3 sequence (DNA): TGCAGCGTTAAGGACAGGGGCTTCGGAGAGACCCAGTACTTC.

The chain uses TRBV5-1 and TRBJ2-7; TRBD1 agrees at 9 bases. The trim removed 3 bases at V and 4 bases at J, leaving 5 bases unmatched. CDR3 length equals 14 residues. Per the germline V gene, CDR1 is SGHRS and CDR2 is YFSETQ. In DNA, the CDR3 is TGCGCCAGCAGCTCACAGGGGGCAGGGTACGAGCAGTACTTC. This gives the protein CASSSQGAGYEQYF. The variable domain in full, with the rest retrieved from reference TRBV5-1 and TRBJ2-7, is KAGVTQTPRYLIKTRGQQVTLSCSPISGHRSVSWYQQTPGQGLQFLFEYFSETQRNKGNFPGRFSGRQFSNSRSEMNVSTLELGDSALYLCASSSQGAGYEQYFGPGTRLTVT.

The rearrangement joins TRBV28 to TRBJ1-5; weak D call: TRBD1 (6 bases). The CDR3 is made up of 13 amino acids. The germline V gene has CDR1 MDHEN and CDR2 SYDVKM. Trimming left V 6 bases short and J 3 bases short, with 9 bases between. CDR3 sequence: CASSPGANQPQHF. The CDR3 coding sequence is TGTGCCAGCAGCCCAGGGGCCAATCAGCCCCAGCATTTT.

This chain uses TRBV7-3 with TRBJ2-7; unclear D gene. CDR1 and CDR2 (germline): SGHTA, FQGTGA. The V and J ends lost 4 bases and 3 bases respectively, with 4 bases between them. This CDR3 has 11 residues. DNA of the CDR3: TGTGCCAGCAGCTCCGTCTACGAGCAGTACTTC. Its protein product is CASSSVYEQYF. The full variable domain, completed using reference TRBV7-3 and TRBJ2-7, is GAGVSQTPSNKVTEKGKYVELRCDPISGHTALYWYRQSLGQGPEFLIYFQGTGAADDSGLPNDRFFAVRPEGSVSTLKIQRTERGDSAVYLCASSSVYEQYFGPGTRLTVT.

The chain couples TRBV5-4 to TRBJ2-1, with 10 bases that match TRBD2. Trimming took 5 bases from V and 3 from J; bases not matched to a gene: 5. CDR1 is SGHNT, CDR2 YYREEE, per germline (reference sequence). The CDR3 is made up of 15 amino acids. The CDR3 sequence: CASSQAGGYYNEQFF. CDR3 coding DNA: TGTGCCAGCAGTCAAGCGGGAGGGTACTACAATGAGCAGTTCTTC.

V and J are TRBV28 and TRBJ1-4; perhaps TRBD1 as D (5 bases). Trimming took off 5 bases at V and 8 bases at J, with 18 bases between the two ends. Germline assignment: CDR1 MDHEN and CDR2 SYDVKM. The CDR3 runs 15 residues. DNA for the CDR3: TGTGCCAGCAGTCAGACCGGGACGAGATGGGAAAAACTGTTTTTT. Translating it yields CASSQTGTRWEKLFF.

Comment on this clone: At the DNA level, this CDR3 is encoded by other sequences in the same sample as well. The CDR3 loop is CASSPPGGNEQFF. The CDR3 DNA follows: TGTGCCAGCAGCCCCCCGGGGGGCAATGAGCAGTTCTTC. The J gene is TRBJ2-1, the V gene TRBV7-3; 7 bases are shared with TRBD2. Germline loops: CDR1 SGHTA, CDR2 FQGTGA. The CDR3 totals 13 residues. V dropped 5 bases and J dropped 6; count of bases not matched to a gene: 4.

J is TRBJ2-5 and V is TRBV5-4, with 8 bases that match TRBD1. The CDR3 runs to 15 residues. Germline V gives CDR1 SGHNT, CDR2 YYREEE (reference sequence). Unmatched junction bases numbered 7, after V lost 2 bases and J lost 4 bases. For the CDR3, the DNA is TGTGCCAGCAGCTTACTCCTACAGGGGGGAGAGACCCAGTACTTC. It codes for CASSLLLQGGETQYF. Full variable domain (rest looked up from reference TRBV5-4 and TRBJ2-5): ETGVTQSPTHLIKTRGQQVTLRCSSQSGHNTVSWYQQALGQGPQFIFQYYREEENGRGNFPPRFSGLQFPNYSSELNVNALELDDSALYLCASSLLLQGGETQYFGPGTRLLVL.

The rearrangement links TRBV5-4 to TRBJ1-2, with D possibly TRBD1 on 6 matching bases. Trimming left V 6 bases short and J 7 bases short, with 16 bases between. CDR1 is SGHNT and CDR2 is YYREEE in the germline V gene (reference sequence). This CDR3 is built from 13 residues. The CDR3 DNA is TGTGCCAGCACCAACAACCGGGGGCTTGGCTACACCTTC. Its protein is CASTNNRGLGYTF. The full variable domain, in which reference TRBV5-4 and TRBJ1-2 provide the parts outside the CDR3, is ETGVTQSPTHLIKTRGQQVTLRCSSQSGHNTVSWYQQALGQGPQFIFQYYREEENGRGNFPPRFSGLQFPNYSSELNVNALELDDSALYLCASTNNRGLGYTFGSGTRLTVV.

The table lists this clone with many counts. The chain employs TRBV6-1 and TRBJ2-3, with a tentative D call TRBD2 (7 bases). Germline V gene sequence: CDR1 MNHNS, CDR2 SASEGT. The CDR3 has 14 residues. The germline V and J ends were trimmed by 4 bases and 6 bases, with 14 bases remaining between them. The CDR3 loop reads CASSVAGATDTQYF. CDR3 nucleotides: TGTGCCAGCAGTGTGGCGGGGGCGACCGATACGCAGTATTTT.

The rearrangement links TRBV28 to TRBJ2-3; D uncertain. In germline, CDR1 is MDHEN, CDR2 SYDVKM. The V and J ends lost 8 bases and 2 bases respectively, with 8 bases between them. This CDR3 region has 12 residues. Here the CDR3 DNA reads TGTGCCAGCTCTCAAGCCACAGATACGCAGTATTTT. This gives the protein CASSQATDTQYF.

This rearrangement joins TRBV10-2 to TRBJ1-5; 7 nucleotides agree with TRBD1. Trimming removed 6 bases from V and 7 bases from J; junction bases left unmatched: 6. Germline V gene data show CDR1 as WSHSY and CDR2 as SAAADI. The CDR3 is 13 amino acids. DNA for the CDR3: TGCGCCAGCAGCGGACAGGTTGGGCAGCCCCAGCATTTT. Translation: CASSGQVGQPQHF.

The chain employs TRBV12-5 and TRBJ1-1; TRBD1 matches 8 bases. CDR1 is LGHNT and CDR2 is FRNRAP in the germline V gene. V lost 1 base, J lost 1 base, and 5 bases stayed unmatched. The CDR3 is 16 residues long. DNA of the CDR3: TGTGCTAGTGGTTTGGAAACTGGACAGGGGAACACTGAAGCTTTCTTT. Translating it yields CASGLETGQGNTEAFF.

This sequence joins TRBV4-3 and TRBJ2-7; 8 bases align to TRBD2. Germline lookup yields CDR1 LGHNA and CDR2 YSLEER. V was pared by 4 bases and J by 3 bases, with 8 bases of the junction left unmatched. The CDR3 has 15 amino acids. CDR3 loop: CASSRERERFYEQYF. In nucleotides, the CDR3 is TGCGCCAGCAGCCGAGAGCGGGAGCGTTTCTACGAGCAGTACTTC.

The chain joins TRBV9 to TRBJ2-6, with D unresolved. The V gene's germline CDR1 is SGDLS and CDR2 YYNGEE. Deletions cut 4 bases from V and 0 bases from J, with 11 bases between. There are 16 residues in the CDR3. CDR3 sequence: CASSPQWGSGANVLTF. The DNA for the CDR3 is TGTGCCAGCAGCCCACAGTGGGGCTCTGGGGCCAACGTCCTGACTTTC.

This clone was seen ten or more times. The chain employs TRBV27 and TRBJ2-3; TRBD2 aligns across 7 bases. J was trimmed by 0 bases and V by 10 bases; bases with no gene match: 13. The CDR3 covers 16 residues. CDR1 MNHEY and CDR2 SMNVEV come from the germline V gene (reference sequence). The chain's CDR3 is CATNPRGVGSTDTQYF. CDR3 nucleotide sequence: TGTGCCACCAACCCACGGGGGGTAGGGAGCACAGATACGCAGTATTTT.

This clone was detected only once. Other DNA sequences within the sample encode an identical CDR3. V is TRBV20-1 and J is TRBJ2-7; D gene ambiguous. CDR1 is DFQATT, CDR2 SNEGSKA, per germline (reference sequence). CDR3 length: 11 residues. V shed 5 bases and J shed 2 bases, with 7 bases lying between them. CDR3 DNA sequence: TGCAGTGCTCGCGGACCCTACGAGCAGTACTTC. It is translated as CSARGPYEQYF.

V and J are TRBV10-3 and TRBJ2-1; possible D gene TRBD2, 5 bases. Germline CDR1 and CDR2: ENHRY and SYGVKD. CDR3 length: 14 residues. Trimming left V 6 bases short and J 0 bases short, with 9 bases between. The CDR3 nucleotides are TGTGCCATCAGGAGGGCAGGCTCCTACAATGAGCAGTTCTTC. Protein: CAIRRAGSYNEQFF.

This sequence joins TRBV28 and TRBJ1-2, with a tentative D call TRBD1 (6 bases). This CDR3 region has 12 residues. CDR1 and CDR2 from the germline V gene are MDHEN and SYDVKM. V shed 11 bases and J shed 9 bases, with 19 bases lying between them. This CDR3 is CAVRDTQTSYTF. The CDR3 DNA sequence: TGTGCCGTCCGGGACACCCAAACAAGCTACACCTTC.

As concerns this clone: A much larger clone lies a single base off, so this may be a read error. Other DNA sequences in the same sample also yield this CDR3. The rearrangement joins TRBV28 to TRBJ2-7; D gene unclear. V lost 3 bases and J 5 bases, leaving 5 bases between the germline ends. Germline values: CDR1 MDHEN, CDR2 SYDVKM. The CDR3 spans 11 residues. The CDR3 nucleotides read TGTGCCAGCAGTTTGCTCCACGAGCAGTACTTC. It yields the protein CASSLLHEQYF.

This clone was observed a handful of times. CDR3 residues: CACQPGPGTEAFF. The CDR3 nucleotides read TGTGCCTGTCAGCCAGGGCCGGGGACTGAAGCTTTCTTT. J is TRBJ1-1 and V is TRBV30; tentatively, D is TRBD1 (5 bases). There are 13 residues in the CDR3. Trimming pared 6 bases from V and 5 bases from J, leaving 16 bases between. Germline V lookup: CDR1 GTSNPN, CDR2 SVGIG (reference sequence).

The V and J genes are TRBV6-1 and TRBJ2-1, with 8 bases matching TRBD2. After removal of 3 bases from V and 9 bases from J, the junction contained 10 bases not matched to a gene. The germline CDR1 and CDR2 sequences are MNHNS and SASEGT. The CDR3 extends over 15 amino acids. CDR3 region: CASSELSGRRGEQFF. In DNA, the CDR3 is TGTGCCAGCAGTGAGCTCAGCGGGAGAAGGGGTGAGCAGTTCTTC.

The chain uses TRBV4-1 and TRBJ2-7, with 12 nucleotides matching TRBD2. The germline V gene encodes CDR1 MGHRA and CDR2 YSYEKL. With 1 base clipped from V and 3 bases from J, the junction kept 1 base outside the gene matches. This CDR3 has 15 residues. The CDR3 bases are TGCGCCAGCAGCCAAGGGACTAGCGGGATCTACGAGCAGTACTTC. Protein product: CASSQGTSGIYEQYF.

V and J are TRBV6-1 and TRBJ2-3; D is possibly TRBD1 (6 bases). CDR1 is MNHNS and CDR2 is SASEGT in the germline V gene. Trimming removed 4 bases from V and 4 bases from J, with 21 bases in between. The CDR3 loop spans 17 amino acids. CDR3 sequence: CASSGNYRVLTADTQYF. As DNA, the CDR3 is TGTGCCAGCAGTGGCAATTACAGGGTTTTGACCGCAGATACGCAGTATTTT.